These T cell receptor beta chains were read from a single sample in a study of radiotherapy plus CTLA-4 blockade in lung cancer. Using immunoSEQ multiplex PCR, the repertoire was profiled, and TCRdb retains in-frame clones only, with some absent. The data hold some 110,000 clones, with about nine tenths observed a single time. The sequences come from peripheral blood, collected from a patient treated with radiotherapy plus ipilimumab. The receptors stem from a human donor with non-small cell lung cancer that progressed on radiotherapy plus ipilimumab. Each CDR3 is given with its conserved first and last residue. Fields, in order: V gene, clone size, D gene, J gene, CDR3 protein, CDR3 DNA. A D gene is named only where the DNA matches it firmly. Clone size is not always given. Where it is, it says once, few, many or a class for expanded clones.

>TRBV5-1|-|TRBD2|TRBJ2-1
CASSPGLAGSYNEQFF
TGCGCCAGCAGCCCGGGACTAGCGGGATCTTACAATGAGCAGTTCTTC
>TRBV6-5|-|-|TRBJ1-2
CATGGGLDYGYTF
TGTGCCACGGGAGGGGGGCTAGACTATGGCTACACCTTC
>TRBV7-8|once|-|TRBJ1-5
CASSLRRQDSNQPQHF
TGTGCCAGCAGCCTCCGACGTCAAGATAGCAATCAGCCCCAGCATTTT
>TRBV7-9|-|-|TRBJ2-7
CASSLEPSSYEQYF
TGTGCCAGCAGCTTAGAGCCCAGCTCCTACGAGCAGTACTTC
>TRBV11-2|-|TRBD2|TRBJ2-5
CASSLDLGRDQETQYF
TGTGCCAGCAGCTTAGATCTTGGGAGGGACCAAGAGACCCAGTACTTC
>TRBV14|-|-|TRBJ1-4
CASSQTGYFNEKLFF
TGTGCCAGCAGCCAGACAGGCTACTTTAATGAAAAACTGTTTTTT
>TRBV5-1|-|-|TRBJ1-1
CASRLGGDEAFF
TGCGCCAGCAGGTTGGGAGGGGATGAAGCTTTCTTT
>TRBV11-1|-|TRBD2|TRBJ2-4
CASSSGGAKNIQYF
TGTGCCAGCAGCTCGGGGGGAGCCAAAAACATTCAGTACTTC
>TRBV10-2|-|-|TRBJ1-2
CASSETGTEYYGYTF
TGCGCCAGCAGTGAAACCGGGACGGAGTACTATGGCTACACCTTC
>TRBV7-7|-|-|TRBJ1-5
CASSLAPNQPQHF
TGTGCTAGCAGCCTAGCCCCCAATCAGCCCCAGCATTTT
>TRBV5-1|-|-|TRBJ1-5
CASSLAGVGNQPQHF
TGCGCCAGCAGCTTGGCAGGGGTTGGCAATCAGCCCCAGCATTTT
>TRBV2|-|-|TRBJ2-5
CASTLGSETQYF
TGTGCCAGCACCCTGGGGTCGGAGACCCAGTACTTC
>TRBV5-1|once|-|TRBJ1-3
CASSPDLGNTIYF
TGCGCCAGCAGCCCCGACCTTGGAAACACCATATATTTT
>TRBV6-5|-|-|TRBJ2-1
CASSYLSDLTPDEQFF
TGTGCCAGCAGTTACCTTTCGGACCTTACTCCCGATGAGCAGTTCTTC
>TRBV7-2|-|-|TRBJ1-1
CASSLQENTEAFF
TGTGCCAGCAGCTTACAGGAGAACACTGAAGCTTTCTTT
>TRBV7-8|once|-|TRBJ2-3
CASINPRESTDTQYF
TGTGCCAGCATCAATCCCAGGGAAAGCACAGATACGCAGTATTTT
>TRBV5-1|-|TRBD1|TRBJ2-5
CASSARGFETQYF
TGCGCCAGCAGCGCCAGGGGGTTTGAGACCCAGTACTTC
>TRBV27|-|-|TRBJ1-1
CASSLSRGNTEAFF
TGTGCCAGCAGTTTATCGCGGGGAAACACTGAAGCTTTCTTT